Sequencing of this T cell receptor beta chain was carried out in a study of T cell responses to AZD1222 COVID-19 vaccine. The study's findings and limits: Dominant at 160-218 and 743-854, vaccine-associated CD4 TCRs also spanned spike. Donors were chiefly white British, with a greater number of females, and clonal diversity was perhaps underestimated. Baseline seropositivity characterized only a handful of AZD1222 recipients. None of the repertoires were sampled until the peak T cell response had passed.

This table comes from immunoSEQ multiplex PCR, and its TCRdb copy is limited to in-frame clones, with some not included. This sample has 80,000 to 100,000 clones; roughly nine tenths occur once, and the top ten carry about 2.4%. In germline, CDR1 is SGHAT, CDR2 FQDESV (reference sequence). Trimming took off 4 bases at V and 4 bases at J, with 14 bases between the two ends. CDR3 length equals 15 residues. As to this clone: Antigen unknown.

The starting material was peripheral blood, obtained 28 days after the second AZD1222 dose. This chain joins TRBV11-1 and TRBJ1-3, with D uncertain. The receptor's source is an adult who received the AZD1222 COVID-19 vaccine. Here the CDR3 reads CASSSTPFRGNTIYF. The CDR3 DNA is TGTGCCAGCAGCTCCACCCCTTTTCGCGGAAACACCATATATTTT.